A few counts support the clone carrying this TCR beta chain. The target antigen is unknown. This sample is part of a study of T cells in Graves' hyperthyroidism and ophthalmopathy. What was amplified from RNA transcripts were TCR beta CDR3 regions. Carried out on the TCR CDR3, a first-round RT-PCR used the HTBI primer set. One entry per CDR3 protein results from TCRdb running MiXCR on the multiplex PCR reads. Of around 700,000 distinct CDR3 sequences in the sample, 35% were seen once. Graves' hyperthyroidism showing no ophthalmopathy progression within 18 months was considered stable. Uncontrolled infection, other autoimmune disease, pregnancy or lactation led to exclusion. With 5 bases removed from V and 4 bases from J, the gap between germline ends came to 12 bases. This CDR3 contains 14 residues. Germline CDR1 is MNHEY and CDR2 is SMNVEV (reference sequence). Overall study results and limits: A model of 13 V-J features distinguished ophthalmopathy from stable hyperthyroidism.

The specimen was blood. The rearrangement uses TRBV27 and TRBJ1-3; a possible D gene is TRBD1 (6 bases). The receptor's source is a woman in her thirties or forties with Graves' hyperthyroidism. CDR3 amino acids: CASSPRGRGNTIYF. DNA for the CDR3: TGTGCCAGCAGTCCGCGGGGGCGAGGAAACACCATATATTTT.